Shown below are 24 T cell receptor beta chains from a single sample sequenced in a study of cytomegalovirus exposure and HLA in healthy donors. PCR amplification relied on 60 Vbeta primers (plus 13 Jbeta primers). Profiled with immunoSEQ multiplex PCR; TCRdb holds only in-frame clones, not every one. In the table there are approximately 6,700 clones, approximately 47% of which are singletons. What was sequenced was PBMCs. The receptor set was obtained from a man aged 25-40 years in good health and CMV-seropositive.

V gene TRBV6-5 combines with J gene TRBJ1-1; 7 bases fit TRBD1. The CDR3 runs 11 residues. The V gene's germline CDR1 is MNHEY and CDR2 SVGAGI. Losses at the gene ends were 8 bases for V and 5 bases for J; bases not matched to a gene: 2. In nucleotides, the CDR3 is TGTGCCAGCCTACAGGGGACTGAAGCTTTCTTT. Translation gives CASLQGTEAFF.

This rearrangement joins TRBV29-1 to TRBJ1-4; weak D call: TRBD1 (5 bases). CDR1 and CDR2 from the germline V gene are SQVTM and ANQGSEA. V lost 4 bases and J 8 bases, leaving 14 bases between the germline ends. The CDR3 loop spans 13 amino acids. The CDR3 reads CSVGGTVGEKLFF. The CDR3 coding sequence is TGCAGCGTTGGCGGGACGGTCGGCGAAAAACTGTTTTTT. Full variable domain (rest looked up from reference TRBV29-1 and TRBJ1-4): SAVISQKPSRDICQRGTSLTIQCQVDSQVTMMFWYRQQPGQSLTLIATANQGSEATYESGFVIDKFPISRPNLTFSTLTVSNMSPEDSSIYLCSVGGTVGEKLFFGSGTQLSVL.

The chain links TRBV5-1 to TRBJ2-5, with TRBD2 as a possible D gene (6 bases). The CDR3 is made up of 14 amino acids. Per the germline V gene, CDR1 is SGHRS and CDR2 is YFSETQ. Trimming took off 4 bases at V and 9 bases at J, with 19 bases between the two ends. The CDR3 DNA follows: TGCGCCAGCAGCCCGGGACTGGAAGCCAGCGCCCAGTACTTC. This translates into CASSPGLEASAQYF.

The chain couples TRBV6-4 to TRBJ2-3, with 8 bases aligning to TRBD2. CDR1 MRHNA and CDR2 SNTAGT come from the germline V gene. V dropped 5 bases and J dropped 2; count of bases not matched to a gene: 6. The CDR3 runs 15 residues. This chain's CDR3 is CASSSLAGTTDTQYF. The CDR3 nucleotides read TGTGCCAGCAGTTCTCTAGCGGGCACCACAGATACGCAGTATTTT.

V gene TRBV4-3 combines with J gene TRBJ2-2; no clear D gene. Germline-derived CDR1 and CDR2 are LGHNA and YSLEER. The CDR3 consists of 15 residues. The V end lost 0 bases, the J end lost 5 bases, and 10 bases lay between the germline ends. Written as DNA, the CDR3 is TGCGCCAGCAGCCAAGAATCAGGAATTACCGGGGAGCTGTTTTTT. Protein product: CASSQESGITGELFF.

J is TRBJ2-7 and V is TRBV7-2, with D possibly matching TRBD2 (6 bases). Trimming cost V 2 bases and J 4 bases, with 6 bases left between them. Germline CDR1 and CDR2: SGHTA and FQGNSA. The CDR3 loop spans 12 amino acids. CDR3 sequence: CASSLLAYEQYF. The CDR3 DNA reads TGTGCCAGCAGCTTACTAGCGTACGAGCAGTACTTC.

This chain links TRBV30 with TRBJ2-1; 8 positions agree with TRBD2. Per germline, CDR1 GTSNPN and CDR2 SVGIG (reference sequence). The CDR3 has 12 amino acids. After removal of 8 bases from V and 4 bases from J, the junction contained 4 bases not matched to a gene. The CDR3 coding sequence is TGTGCCCGAGCGGGGGATTACAATGAGCAGTTCTTC. It specifies CARAGDYNEQFF.

The chain recombines TRBV29-1 with TRBJ1-2; 12 bases agree with TRBD1. Trimming at V came to 5 bases and at J to 6 bases, leaving 4 bases not matched to a gene. Germline CDR1 reads SQVTM; CDR2 reads ANQGSEA. This CDR3 has 13 amino acids. The CDR3: CSVRDRGPHGYTF. As DNA, the CDR3 is TGCAGCGTTAGGGACAGGGGGCCCCATGGCTACACCTTC.

The V call is TRBV7-2, the J call TRBJ1-1; TRBD1 matches 8 bases. The CDR3 spans 16 residues. From germline, CDR1 is SGHTA and CDR2 FQGNSA. V was pared by 2 bases and J by 2 bases, with 7 bases of the junction left unmatched. The CDR3 DNA sequence: TGTGCCAGCAGCTTACACGACGGACAGGGAAACACTGAAGCTTTCTTT. As protein: CASSLHDGQGNTEAFF.

J is TRBJ2-4 and V is TRBV4-1; 7 bases are shared with TRBD2. Trimming at V came to 1 base and at J to 8 bases, leaving 8 bases not matched to a gene. Germline values: CDR1 MGHRA, CDR2 YSYEKL. This CDR3 spans 15 amino acids. The CDR3 here is CASSQGGRIGDIQYF. Written as DNA, the CDR3 is TGCGCCAGCAGCCAAGGCGGGAGAATTGGGGACATTCAGTACTTC.

This sequence joins TRBV5-1 and TRBJ1-1; 7 bases are a match to TRBD1. The junction had 7 bases not matched to a gene; V was cut back by 4 bases and J by 4 bases. This CDR3 comprises 14 residues. Germline CDR1 reads SGHRS; CDR2 reads YFSETQ. Written as DNA, the CDR3 is TGCGCCAGCAGCGGAGGGGGCAGGTTCACTGAAGCTTTCTTT. This sequence encodes CASSGGGRFTEAFF.

The CDR3 sequence: CSVEDQGQGNEKLFF. The CDR3 nucleotides are TGCAGCGTTGAAGATCAGGGACAGGGCAATGAAAAACTGTTTTTT. V usage is TRBV29-1 and J usage is TRBJ1-4; TRBD1 matches 9 bases. Germline CDR1 reads SQVTM; CDR2 reads ANQGSEA. With V trimmed by 0 bases and J by 5 bases, 4 bases remained unmatched. The CDR3 sequence is 15 residues long.

This clone occurred a few times. This sequence joins TRBV6-5 and TRBJ2-3; 7 positions agree with TRBD1. Germline CDR1 MNHEY, CDR2 SVGAGI. V trimming: 6 bases; J trimming: 0 bases; junction bases outside the gene matches: 6. The CDR3 extends over 15 amino acids. DNA of the CDR3: TGTGCCAGCAGGCTGACAGGGATGAGCACAGATACGCAGTATTTT. This translates into CASRLTGMSTDTQYF.

The chain recombines TRBV29-1 with TRBJ1-2; the D is unclear. The CDR3 is 13 residues long. V gave up 5 bases and J gave up 1 base, with 11 bases separating them. CDR1 is SQVTM and CDR2 is ANQGSEA in the germline V gene. In DNA form, the CDR3 reads TGCAGCGTTTGGGAAGGGAGTAACTATGGCTACACCTTC. Amino acids: CSVWEGSNYGYTF. The full variable domain, its missing parts supplied by reference TRBV29-1 and TRBJ1-2, is SAVISQKPSRDICQRGTSLTIQCQVDSQVTMMFWYRQQPGQSLTLIATANQGSEATYESGFVIDKFPISRPNLTFSTLTVSNMSPEDSSIYLCSVWEGSNYGYTFGSGTRLTVV.

The chain couples TRBV30 to TRBJ2-7; perhaps TRBD2 as D (6 bases). Germline V gene sequence: CDR1 GTSNPN, CDR2 SVGIG (reference sequence). The CDR3 length is 12 residues. The V and J ends lost 0 bases and 6 bases respectively, with 9 bases between them. The CDR3 loop reads CAWSVGGLEQYF. CDR3 coding DNA: TGTGCCTGGAGTGTAGGAGGGCTCGAGCAGTACTTC.

V gene TRBV6-5 combines with J gene TRBJ1-5; D gene unclear. CDR3 length: 13 amino acids. Germline CDR1 and CDR2: MNHEY and SVGAGI. Trimming removed 0 bases from V and 7 bases from J, with 7 bases in between. The CDR3 protein is CASSYSQQQPQHF. CDR3 DNA: TGTGCCAGCAGTTACTCACAGCAACAGCCCCAGCATTTT.

The V and J genes are TRBV4-1 and TRBJ1-2, with 8 nucleotides matching TRBD1. Trimming at V came to 4 bases and at J to 5 bases, leaving 21 bases not matched to a gene. Germline lookup yields CDR1 MGHRA and CDR2 YSYEKL. The CDR3 extends over 19 amino acids. CDR3 DNA sequence: TGCGCCAGCAGCCCCCTTATTAGCTGGACAGGGCCGACCGTTTATGGCTACACCTTC. Its translation: CASSPLISWTGPTVYGYTF.

The chain is built from TRBV6-5 and TRBJ1-2; D possibly corresponds to TRBD1 (5 bases). CDR3 length: 12 residues. The V gene lost 2 bases and the J gene lost 5 bases, with 6 bases spanning the gap. CDR1 and CDR2 from the germline V gene are MNHEY and SVGAGI. CDR3 sequence (DNA): TGTGCCAGCAGTTACCAGGGATATGGCTACACCTTC. Translating gives CASSYQGYGYTF.

The chain links TRBV9 to TRBJ1-4, with a weak D call TRBD1 (5 bases). The germline CDR1 and CDR2 sequences are SGDLS and YYNGEE. The V end lost 3 bases, the J end lost 0 bases, and 9 bases lay between the germline ends. This CDR3 is 15 amino acids long. The CDR3 reads CASSATTATNEKLFF. The CDR3 region has the DNA TGTGCCAGCAGCGCCACGACAGCAACTAATGAAAAACTGTTTTTT.

The chain is built from TRBV7-2 and TRBJ1-1, with a possible D match to TRBD1 (5 bases). From germline, CDR1 is SGHTA and CDR2 FQGNSA. The CDR3 totals 15 residues. The V and J ends lost 1 base and 0 bases respectively, with 9 bases between them. The CDR3 sequence is CASSLVQGMNTEAFF. The CDR3 coding sequence is TGTGCCAGCAGCTTAGTGCAGGGAATGAACACTGAAGCTTTCTTT.

This clone was seen a few times. The chain recombines TRBV10-1 with TRBJ2-7; 9 bases agree with TRBD2. Germline trimming cut 5 bases from V and 5 bases from J; bases unmatched to any gene: 7. Germline loops: CDR1 WNHNN, CDR2 SYGVQD (reference sequence). This CDR3 is 14 amino acids long. The CDR3 DNA reads as TGCGCCAGCAGTTATAGCGGGAGTAATCACGAGCAGTACTTC. Protein: CASSYSGSNHEQYF.

This clone was found once. The gene calls are TRBV6-5 and TRBJ2-7, with TRBD1 matching over 9 bases. From germline, CDR1 is MNHEY and CDR2 SVGAGI. J was trimmed by 3 bases and V by 10 bases; bases with no gene match: 4. The CDR3 covers 12 residues. The CDR3 spells CATRDRDYEQYF. The CDR3 nucleotides read TGTGCCACCCGGGACAGGGACTACGAGCAGTACTTC.

V gene TRBV29-1 combines with J gene TRBJ2-5; D gene ambiguous. With 6 bases removed from V and 5 bases from J, the gap between germline ends came to 7 bases. Germline V gene sequence: CDR1 SQVTM, CDR2 ANQGSEA. CDR3 length: 10 residues. This CDR3 reads CSVTLETQYF. The CDR3 nucleotides are TGCAGCGTGACTTTGGAGACCCAGTACTTC.

A few counts support this clone. The chain carries TRBV19 and TRBJ1-4; D is undetermined. The CDR3 is made up of 13 amino acids. V was shortened by 4 bases and J by 3 bases, with 6 bases between the two germline ends. Germline CDR1 LNHDA, CDR2 SQIVND (reference sequence). CDR3: CASSSRSNEKLFF. The CDR3 nucleotides read TGTGCCAGTAGTAGCAGGTCTAATGAAAAACTGTTTTTT.